One sample yielded the 25 T cell receptor beta chains listed below, sequenced in a study of shared T cell receptors in the human thymus. Only in-frame clones appear in the TCRdb table, and some are missing; sequencing was by immunoSEQ multiplex PCR. The profile shows about 660,000 clones, 87% of them singletons. This sample was also put to use in a study of human thymus T cells.

Sequenced sample: thymocytes. These receptors came from a boy younger than two with a congenital heart defect.

The chain links TRBV6-1 to TRBJ2-5; the match to TRBD2 covers 11 bases. The trim removed 7 bases at V and 5 bases at J, leaving 9 bases unmatched. This CDR3 spans 15 amino acids. The germline V gene encodes CDR1 MNHNS and CDR2 SASEGT. Here the CDR3 reads CASISGGAGWETQYF. CDR3 coding DNA: TGTGCCAGCATTAGCGGGGGGGCCGGTTGGGAGACCCAGTACTTC.

This chain uses TRBV25-1 with TRBJ1-4; no definite D call. The germline CDR1 and CDR2 sequences are MGHDK and SYGVNS. V dropped 2 bases and J dropped 7 bases, with 14 bases sitting between them. CDR3 size: 15 residues. The chain's CDR3 is CASSEAETGGEKLFF. The CDR3 coding sequence is TGTGCCAGCAGTGAAGCCGAAACCGGAGGTGAAAAACTGTTTTTT.

Only a few counts were recorded for this clone. The chain recombines TRBV28 with TRBJ2-7, with 10 nucleotides matching TRBD1. Trimming cost V 3 bases and J 2 bases; bases outside gene matches: 7. This CDR3 spans 16 amino acids. CDR1 and CDR2 (germline): MDHEN, SYDVKM. The CDR3 spells CASSLATGTGAYEQYF. The CDR3 nucleotides are TGTGCCAGCAGTTTGGCTACCGGGACAGGGGCCTACGAGCAGTACTTC.

The chain is built from TRBV4-3 and TRBJ2-1; 13 bases fit TRBD2. From germline, CDR1 is LGHNA and CDR2 YSLEER. The CDR3 runs 17 residues. Losses at the gene ends were 0 bases for V and 8 bases for J; bases not matched to a gene: 7. The CDR3 DNA reads TGCGCCAGCAGCCAAGATAGCACTAGCGGGGGGGCTTATGAGCAGTTCTTC. This codes for CASSQDSTSGGAYEQFF.

The CDR3 sequence is CASSQARQGNNEQFF. CDR3 nucleotides: TGCGCCAGCAGCCAAGCTCGTCAGGGGAACAATGAGCAGTTCTTC. This chain joins TRBV4-3 and TRBJ2-1, with D perhaps matching TRBD1 (6 bases). CDR1 and CDR2 (germline): LGHNA, YSLEER. Trimming stripped 1 base from V and 5 bases from J, with 12 bases between. The length of the CDR3 is 15 residues.

The gene calls are TRBV2 and TRBJ2-7; perhaps TRBD2 as D (5 bases). The CDR3 extends over 16 amino acids. Germline lookup yields CDR1 SNHLY and CDR2 FYNNEI. V gave up 7 bases and J gave up 3 bases, with 22 bases separating them. The CDR3 reads CASTSEGCTLFYEQYF. The DNA for the CDR3 is TGTGCCAGCACCTCAGAGGGCTGCACCCTCTTCTACGAGCAGTACTTC.

The chain couples TRBV7-2 to TRBJ1-4; 8 bases agree with TRBD1. Per germline, CDR1 SGHTA and CDR2 FQGNSA. The CDR3 totals 15 residues. The junction had 8 bases not matched to a gene; V was cut back by 6 bases and J by 5 bases. In DNA, the CDR3 is TGTGCCAGCAGGGCACGACAGGGGAGGAATGAAAAACTGTTTTTT. This gives the protein CASRARQGRNEKLFF.

The chain has TRBV5-1 and TRBJ2-7; a possible D gene is TRBD1 (5 bases). CDR1 is SGHRS, CDR2 YFSETQ, per germline. Trimming stripped 1 base from V and 0 bases from J, with 8 bases between. The CDR3 is made up of 14 amino acids. The CDR3 region is CASSLSGRSYEQYF. Written as DNA, the CDR3 is TGCGCCAGCAGCTTGTCAGGGCGCTCCTACGAGCAGTACTTC.

The chain recombines TRBV10-2 with TRBJ2-7; 7 positions match TRBD1. V dropped 6 bases and J dropped 5; count of bases not matched to a gene: 1. CDR1 and CDR2 (germline): WSHSY, SAAADI. CDR3 length equals 11 residues. The CDR3: CASSQGDEQYF. The CDR3 DNA reads as TGCGCCAGCAGCCAGGGGGACGAGCAGTACTTC.

V and J are TRBV4-3 and TRBJ1-5; TRBD1 might be the D (6 bases). Trimming left V 0 bases short and J 7 bases short, with 13 bases between. Germline CDR1 LGHNA, CDR2 YSLEER. CDR3 length: 15 residues. The CDR3 spells CASSQDVGAGQPQHF. The CDR3, as DNA: TGCGCCAGCAGCCAAGATGTGGGGGCAGGGCAGCCCCAGCATTTT.

The chain combines TRBV4-2 with TRBJ2-1, with D perhaps matching TRBD2 (6 bases). Per the germline V gene, CDR1 is LGHNA and CDR2 is YNFKEQ. V was cut by 1 base and J by 7 bases, with 17 bases left in between. The CDR3 totals 16 residues. CDR3: CASSQGRDRVRNEQFF. DNA for the CDR3: TGTGCCAGCAGCCAAGGGCGGGATAGGGTCAGGAATGAGCAGTTCTTC.

CDR3: CASSIGRGQSGETQYF. The CDR3 coding sequence is TGTGCCAGCAGCATTGGGCGGGGCCAATCTGGAGAGACCCAGTACTTC. The chain couples TRBV5-6 to TRBJ2-5; perhaps TRBD2 as D (6 bases). The germline V and J ends were trimmed by 4 bases and 4 bases, with 20 bases remaining between them. From germline, CDR1 is SGHDT and CDR2 YYEEEE. The CDR3 runs 16 residues.

The chain recombines TRBV30 with TRBJ2-1; 9 positions agree with TRBD2. Losses at the gene ends were 5 bases for V and 6 bases for J; bases not matched to a gene: 14. Germline CDR1 reads GTSNPN; CDR2 reads SVGIG (reference sequence). The CDR3 has 16 residues. CDR3 bases: TGTGCCTGGTCTAAAGGTGGGCCTAGCGGGATCAATGAGCAGTTCTTC. Translating gives CAWSKGGPSGINEQFF.

The CDR3 region is CASSQDRQGVNIQYF. In nucleotides, the CDR3 is TGCGCCAGCAGCCAAGATAGACAGGGGGTAAACATTCAGTACTTC. This sequence joins TRBV4-3 and TRBJ2-4, with 9 bases aligning to TRBD1. The trim removed 0 bases at V and 6 bases at J, leaving 3 bases unmatched. CDR1 and CDR2 (germline): LGHNA, YSLEER. CDR3 length: 15 amino acids.

The gene calls are TRBV5-6 and TRBJ2-7; 10 bases fit TRBD1. There are 17 residues in the CDR3. The V gene's germline CDR1 is SGHDT and CDR2 YYEEEE. With 0 bases clipped from V and 3 bases from J, the junction kept 9 bases outside the gene matches. CDR3: CASSLDDRGLRRYEQYF. As DNA, the CDR3 is TGTGCCAGCAGCTTGGACGACAGGGGGCTTCGCCGCTACGAGCAGTACTTC.

This clone was seen a single time. The V and J genes are TRBV4-3 and TRBJ1-4; D is possibly TRBD1 (6 bases). Trimming pared 0 bases from V and 5 bases from J, leaving 19 bases between. The CDR3 runs to 18 residues. Germline loops: CDR1 LGHNA, CDR2 YSLEER. As DNA, the CDR3 is TGCGCCAGCAGCCAAGATGAGGTGGTGGACAGCAGGAATGAAAAACTGTTTTTT. This translates into CASSQDEVVDSRNEKLFF.

V usage is TRBV6-5 and J usage is TRBJ1-2; no definite D call. The length of the CDR3 is 12 residues. Germline V gives CDR1 MNHEY, CDR2 SVGAGI. V lost 6 bases to trimming and J lost 5 bases, with 10 bases between them. CDR3 sequence (DNA): TGTGCCAGCAGAGCCACTCAATATGGCTACACCTTC. It codes for CASRATQYGYTF.

CDR3 nucleotides: TGTGCCAGCAGCCAGATGGGACGCGGAGGGCGGGAGACCCAGTACTTC. Protein: CASSQMGRGGRETQYF. The V gene is TRBV7-6, the J gene TRBJ2-5, with D perhaps matching TRBD2 (6 bases). Germline V gene lookup returns CDR1 SGHVS and CDR2 FNYEAQ. The CDR3 consists of 16 residues. Deletions cut 5 bases from V and 5 bases from J, with 21 bases between.

The chain recombines TRBV7-9 with TRBJ2-7, with TRBD1 matching 9 bases. CDR1 is SEHNR and CDR2 is FQNEAQ in the germline V gene (reference sequence). The CDR3 is 14 amino acids. V dropped 5 bases and J dropped 3; count of bases not matched to a gene: 5. The CDR3 region is CASSIRDRDYEQYF. The CDR3 DNA is TGTGCCAGCAGCATCCGGGACAGGGACTACGAGCAGTACTTC. The entire variable domain, with the rest obtained from reference TRBV7-9 and TRBJ2-7, is as follows: DTGVSQNPRHKITKRGQNVTFRCDPISEHNRLYWYRQTLGQGPEFLTYFQNEAQLEKSRLLSDRFSAERPKGSFSTLEIQRTEQGDSAMYLCASSIRDRDYEQYFGPGTRLTVT.

The chain uses TRBV5-1 and TRBJ2-3; 9 positions match TRBD1. Germline lookup yields CDR1 SGHRS and CDR2 YFSETQ. J lost 3 bases, V lost 3 bases, and 14 bases had no gene match. The CDR3 has 18 residues. The CDR3 loop reads CASSSPQRDRVFTDTQYF. The CDR3 nucleotides read TGCGCCAGCAGCTCGCCCCAGAGGGACAGGGTTTTTACAGATACGCAGTATTTT. The full variable domain, completed using reference TRBV5-1 and TRBJ2-3, is KAGVTQTPRYLIKTRGQQVTLSCSPISGHRSVSWYQQTPGQGLQFLFEYFSETQRNKGNFPGRFSGRQFSNSRSEMNVSTLELGDSALYLCASSSPQRDRVFTDTQYFGPGTRLTVL.

This clone was seen once. The chain recombines TRBV4-3 with TRBJ2-5; unclear D gene. V shed 0 bases and J shed 1 base, with 9 bases lying between them. Germline CDR1 and CDR2: LGHNA and YSLEER. This CDR3 has 15 amino acids. The CDR3 DNA reads TGCGCCAGCAGCCAAGAACGGTCCGTCCAAGAGACCCAGTACTTC. It translates to CASSQERSVQETQYF.

The chain couples TRBV30 to TRBJ2-3; 10 nucleotides match TRBD2. V trimming: 4 bases; J trimming: 3 bases; junction bases outside the gene matches: 10. Germline CDR1 GTSNPN, CDR2 SVGIG (reference sequence). The CDR3 runs to 16 residues. CDR3 sequence: CAWTSSSSGSTDTQYF. In DNA form, the CDR3 reads TGTGCCTGGACCTCGTCGTCTAGCGGGAGTACAGATACGCAGTATTTT.

The chain combines TRBV7-6 with TRBJ2-5; TRBD2 matches at 9 bases. The CDR3 totals 18 residues. The V segment lost 6 bases and the J segment 4 bases; nucleotides outside the gene matches: 18. CDR1 and CDR2 (germline): SGHVS, FNYEAQ. CDR3 sequence reads: CASSPKEAGGRLGETQYF. CDR3 nucleotides: TGTGCCAGCAGTCCCAAGGAGGCGGGAGGGCGGTTAGGAGAGACCCAGTACTTC.

This clone appeared once. The V call is TRBV4-1, the J call TRBJ1-3; possibly TRBD1 for D (6 bases). The CDR3 has 18 amino acids. Germline V lookup: CDR1 MGHRA, CDR2 YSYEKL. Between the trimmed V and J ends, which lost 1 base and 0 bases, there was a span of 16 bases. The CDR3 nucleotides read TGCGCCAGCAGCCAAGGGGCCCCCGACAGGCGCTCTGGAAACACCATATATTTT. Its protein product is CASSQGAPDRRSGNTIYF.

The chain carries TRBV5-4 and TRBJ1-1; no definite D call. The CDR3 spans 16 residues. V was shortened by 4 bases and J by 2 bases, with 18 bases between the two germline ends. Germline V gives CDR1 SGHNT, CDR2 YYREEE (reference sequence). CDR3 region: CASSVRLWGDNTEAFF. CDR3 nucleotide sequence: TGTGCCAGCAGCGTCCGTCTTTGGGGAGACAACACTGAAGCTTTCTTT.